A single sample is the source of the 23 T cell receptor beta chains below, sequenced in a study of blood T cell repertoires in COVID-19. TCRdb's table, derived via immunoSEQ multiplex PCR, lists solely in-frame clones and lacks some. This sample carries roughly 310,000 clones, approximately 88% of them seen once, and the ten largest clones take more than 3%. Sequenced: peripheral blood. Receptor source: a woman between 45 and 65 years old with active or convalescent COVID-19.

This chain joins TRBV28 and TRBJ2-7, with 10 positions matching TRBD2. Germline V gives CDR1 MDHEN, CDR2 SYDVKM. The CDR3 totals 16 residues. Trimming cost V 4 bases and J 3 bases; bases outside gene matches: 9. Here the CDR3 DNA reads TGTGCCAGCAGTTCCCCAGGGCTAGCGGGAGTCTACGAGCAGTACTTC. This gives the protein CASSSPGLAGVYEQYF.

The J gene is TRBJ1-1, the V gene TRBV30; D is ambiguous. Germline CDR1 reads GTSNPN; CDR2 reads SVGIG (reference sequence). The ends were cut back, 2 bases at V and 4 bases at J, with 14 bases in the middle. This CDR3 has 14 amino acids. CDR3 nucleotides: TGTGCCTGGAGTCCCCCCAGGCTGGGCACTGAAGCTTTCTTT. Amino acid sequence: CAWSPPRLGTEAFF.

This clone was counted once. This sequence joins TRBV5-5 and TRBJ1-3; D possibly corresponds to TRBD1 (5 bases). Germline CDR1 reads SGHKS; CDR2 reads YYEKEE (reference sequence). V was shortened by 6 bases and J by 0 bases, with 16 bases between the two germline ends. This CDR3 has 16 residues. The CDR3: CASTKTPGLSGNTIYF. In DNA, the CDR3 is TGTGCCAGCACCAAAACGCCGGGACTCTCTGGAAACACCATATATTTT.

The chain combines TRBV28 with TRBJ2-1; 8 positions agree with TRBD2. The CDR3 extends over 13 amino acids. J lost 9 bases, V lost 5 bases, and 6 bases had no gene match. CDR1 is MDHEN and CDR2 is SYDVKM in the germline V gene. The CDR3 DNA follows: TGTGCCAGCAGTCCCCGGACTAGCAGTGAGCAGTTCTTC. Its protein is CASSPRTSSEQFF. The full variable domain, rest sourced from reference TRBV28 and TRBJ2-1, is DVKVTQSSRYLVKRTGEKVFLECVQDMDHENMFWYRQDPGLGLRLIYFSYDVKMKEKGDIPEGYSVSREKKERFSLILESASTNQTSMYLCASSPRTSSEQFFGPGTRLTVL.

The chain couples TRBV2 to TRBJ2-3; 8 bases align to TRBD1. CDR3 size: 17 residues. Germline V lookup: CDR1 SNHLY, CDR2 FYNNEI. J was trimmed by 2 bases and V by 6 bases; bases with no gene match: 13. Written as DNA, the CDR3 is TGTGCCAGCAGGGGACCCGGGACAGGTCAAAACACAGATACGCAGTATTTT. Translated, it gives CASRGPGTGQNTDTQYF.

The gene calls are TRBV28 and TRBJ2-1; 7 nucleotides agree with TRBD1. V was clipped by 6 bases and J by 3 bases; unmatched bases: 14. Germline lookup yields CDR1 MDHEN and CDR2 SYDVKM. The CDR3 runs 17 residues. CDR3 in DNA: TGTGCCAGCAGCCCCGGGATCGGGACAGATTTCTACAATGAGCAGTTCTTC. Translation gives CASSPGIGTDFYNEQFF.

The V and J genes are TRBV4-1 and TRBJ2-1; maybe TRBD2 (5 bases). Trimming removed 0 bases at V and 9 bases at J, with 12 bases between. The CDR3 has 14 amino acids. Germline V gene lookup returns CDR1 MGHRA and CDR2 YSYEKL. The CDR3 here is CASSQDRSSVEQFF. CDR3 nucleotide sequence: TGCGCCAGCAGCCAAGATCGGAGTAGCGTTGAGCAGTTCTTC.

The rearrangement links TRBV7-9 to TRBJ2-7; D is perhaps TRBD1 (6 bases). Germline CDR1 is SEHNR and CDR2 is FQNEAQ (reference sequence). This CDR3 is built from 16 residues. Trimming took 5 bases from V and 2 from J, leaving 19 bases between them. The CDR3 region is CASSALDSQGTYEQYF. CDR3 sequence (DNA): TGTGCCAGCAGCGCGTTGGACAGCCAAGGAACCTACGAGCAGTACTTC.

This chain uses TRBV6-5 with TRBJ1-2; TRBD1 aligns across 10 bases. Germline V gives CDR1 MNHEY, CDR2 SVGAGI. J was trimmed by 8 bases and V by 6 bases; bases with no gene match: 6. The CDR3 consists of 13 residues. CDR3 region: CASRPGQGDGYTF. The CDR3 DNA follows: TGTGCCAGCAGGCCTGGACAGGGGGACGGCTACACCTTC.

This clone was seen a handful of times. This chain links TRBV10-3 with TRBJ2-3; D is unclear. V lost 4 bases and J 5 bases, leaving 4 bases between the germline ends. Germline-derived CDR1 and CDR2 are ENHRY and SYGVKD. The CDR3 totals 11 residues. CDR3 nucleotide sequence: TGTGCCATCAGTGCACAAGATACGCAGTATTTT. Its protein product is CAISAQDTQYF.

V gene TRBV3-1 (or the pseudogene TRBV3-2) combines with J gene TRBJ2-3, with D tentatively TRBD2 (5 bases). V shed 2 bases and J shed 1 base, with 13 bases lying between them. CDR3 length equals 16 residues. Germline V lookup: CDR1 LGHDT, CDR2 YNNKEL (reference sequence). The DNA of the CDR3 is TGTGCCAGCAGCCAAAGCACCAGGACTGGCACAGATACGCAGTATTTT. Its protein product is CASSQSTRTGTDTQYF.

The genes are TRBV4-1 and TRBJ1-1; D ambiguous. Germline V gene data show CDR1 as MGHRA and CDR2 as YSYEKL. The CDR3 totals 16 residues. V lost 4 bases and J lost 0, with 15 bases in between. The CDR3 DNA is TGCGCCAGCAGCCCAAGAGGATCAGATTTGAACACTGAAGCTTTCTTT. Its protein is CASSPRGSDLNTEAFF.

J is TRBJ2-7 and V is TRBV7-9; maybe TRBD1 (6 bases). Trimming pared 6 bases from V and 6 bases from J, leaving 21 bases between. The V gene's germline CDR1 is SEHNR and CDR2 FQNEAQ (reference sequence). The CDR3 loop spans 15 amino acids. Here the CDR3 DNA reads TGTGCCAGCAGGCGCTCGGACAGCCCGCTACGCGAGCAGTACTTC. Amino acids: CASRRSDSPLREQYF.

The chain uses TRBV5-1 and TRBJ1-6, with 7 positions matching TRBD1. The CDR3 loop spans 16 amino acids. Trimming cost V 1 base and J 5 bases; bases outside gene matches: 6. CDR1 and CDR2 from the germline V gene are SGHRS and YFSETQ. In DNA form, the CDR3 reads TGCGCCAGCAGCTTGCTCTTAGGACAGGATAATTCACCCCTCCACTTT. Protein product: CASSLLLGQDNSPLHF.

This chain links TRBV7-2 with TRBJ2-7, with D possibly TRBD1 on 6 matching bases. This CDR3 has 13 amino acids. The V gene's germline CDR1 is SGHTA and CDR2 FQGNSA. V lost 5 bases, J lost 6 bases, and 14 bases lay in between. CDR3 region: CASSPRTDFEQYF. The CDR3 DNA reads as TGTGCCAGCAGCCCCCGGACAGACTTCGAGCAGTACTTC.

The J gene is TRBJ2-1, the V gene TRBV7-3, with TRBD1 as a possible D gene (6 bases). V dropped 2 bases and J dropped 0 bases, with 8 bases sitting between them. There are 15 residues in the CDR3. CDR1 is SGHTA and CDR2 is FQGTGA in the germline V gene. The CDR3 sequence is CASSLLGGSYNEQFF. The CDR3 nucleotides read TGTGCCAGCAGCTTATTAGGGGGCTCCTACAATGAGCAGTTCTTC.

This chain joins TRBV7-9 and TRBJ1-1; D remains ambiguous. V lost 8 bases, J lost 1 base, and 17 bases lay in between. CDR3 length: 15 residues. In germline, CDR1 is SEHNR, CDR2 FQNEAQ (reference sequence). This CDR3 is CASFLFGGPNTEAFF. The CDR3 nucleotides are TGTGCCAGCTTTCTCTTTGGCGGGCCGAACACTGAAGCTTTCTTT.

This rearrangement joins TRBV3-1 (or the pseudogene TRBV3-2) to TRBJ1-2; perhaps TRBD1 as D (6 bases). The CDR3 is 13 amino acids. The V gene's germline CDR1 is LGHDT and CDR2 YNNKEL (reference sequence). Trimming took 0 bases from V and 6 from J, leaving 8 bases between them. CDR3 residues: CASSQDRGNGYTF. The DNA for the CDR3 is TGTGCCAGCAGCCAAGATAGGGGGAATGGCTACACCTTC.

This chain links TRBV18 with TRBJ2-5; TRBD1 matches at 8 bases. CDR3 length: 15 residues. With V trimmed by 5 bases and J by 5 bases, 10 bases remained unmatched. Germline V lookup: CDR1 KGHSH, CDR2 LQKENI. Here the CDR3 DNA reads TGTGCCAGCTCAAGCTACAGGGGGTTGGAGGAGACCCAGTACTTC. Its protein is CASSSYRGLEETQYF.

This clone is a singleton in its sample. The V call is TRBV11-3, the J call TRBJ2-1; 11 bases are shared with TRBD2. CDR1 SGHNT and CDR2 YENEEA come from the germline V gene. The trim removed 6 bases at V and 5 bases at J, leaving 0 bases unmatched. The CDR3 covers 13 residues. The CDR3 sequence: CASRTSGNNEQFF. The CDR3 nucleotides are TGTGCCAGCAGGACTAGCGGGAACAATGAGCAGTTCTTC.

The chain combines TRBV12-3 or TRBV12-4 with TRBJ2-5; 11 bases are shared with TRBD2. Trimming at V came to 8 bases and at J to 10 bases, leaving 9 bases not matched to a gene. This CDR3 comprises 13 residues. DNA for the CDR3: TGTGCCAGCGCGACTAGCGGGGCTTCGGGCCAGTACTTC. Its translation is CASATSGASGQYF.

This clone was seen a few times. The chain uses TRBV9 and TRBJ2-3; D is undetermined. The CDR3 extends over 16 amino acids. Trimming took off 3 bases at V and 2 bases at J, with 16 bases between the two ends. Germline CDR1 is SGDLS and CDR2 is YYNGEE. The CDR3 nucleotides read TGTGCCAGCAGCGCCCTCCTTTTGACAAACACAGATACGCAGTATTTT. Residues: CASSALLLTNTDTQYF.

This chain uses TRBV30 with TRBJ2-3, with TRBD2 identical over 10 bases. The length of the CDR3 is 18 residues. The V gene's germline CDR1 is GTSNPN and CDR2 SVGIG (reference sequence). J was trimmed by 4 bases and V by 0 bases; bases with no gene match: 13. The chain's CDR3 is CAWSVDPGLAGVADTQYF. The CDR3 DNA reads TGTGCCTGGAGTGTAGACCCCGGGCTAGCGGGAGTTGCAGATACGCAGTATTTT. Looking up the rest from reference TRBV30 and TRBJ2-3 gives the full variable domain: SQTIHQWPATLVQPVGSPLSLECTVEGTSNPNLYWYRQAAGRGLQLLFYSVGIGQISSEVPQNLSASRPQDRQFILSSKKLLLSDSGFYLCAWSVDPGLAGVADTQYFGPGTRLTVL.